The T cell receptor beta chain described here comes from a study of identical twins. Study conclusions and caveats: Models came in too low on out-of-frame TCR alpha sharing in monozygotic twins. A lower insertion count was a feature of abundant cord blood beta clonotypes, with no such feature in memory repertoires.

The CDR3 length is 17 residues. Germline V gene lookup returns CDR1 MGHRA and CDR2 YSYEKL. The V and J ends lost 1 base and 5 bases, in that order; junction bases with no gene match: 8. Comment on this clonotype: The antigen is undetermined.

MiXCR was run by TCRdb on the 5' RACE reads, yielding one entry per CDR3 protein. The sample holds more than 400,000 distinct CDR3 sequences, 13% to 15% seen once. Every one of the donors was a healthy Caucasian. This sample also belongs to another study, concerning yellow fever vaccine responses in identical twins.

The chain uses TRBV4-1 and TRBJ2-1; TRBD2 aligns across 10 bases. This TCR was sampled from a woman aged 18-29 years in good health. Sequences were obtained from CD4+ T cells sorted from blood. CDR3 region: CASSQARLAGANNEQFF. The CDR3 nucleotides read TGCGCCAGCAGCCAAGCCAGACTAGCGGGCGCAAACAATGAGCAGTTCTTC.